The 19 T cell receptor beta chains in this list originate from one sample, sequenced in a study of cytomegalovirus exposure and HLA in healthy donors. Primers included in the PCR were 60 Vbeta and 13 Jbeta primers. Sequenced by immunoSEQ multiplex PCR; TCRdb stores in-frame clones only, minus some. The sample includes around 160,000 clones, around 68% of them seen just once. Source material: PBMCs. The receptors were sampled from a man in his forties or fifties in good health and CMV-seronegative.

CDR3 in amino acids: CASSSGTGGSNEQYF. In DNA, the CDR3 is TGTGCCAGTAGTTCCGGGACAGGGGGCTCGAACGAGCAGTACTTC. The rearrangement uses TRBV19 and TRBJ2-7; 12 positions match TRBD1. Germline V CDR1 and CDR2: LNHDA, SQIVND (reference sequence). J gave up 5 bases and V 5 bases, and 7 bases lay outside the gene matches. The length of the CDR3 is 15 residues.

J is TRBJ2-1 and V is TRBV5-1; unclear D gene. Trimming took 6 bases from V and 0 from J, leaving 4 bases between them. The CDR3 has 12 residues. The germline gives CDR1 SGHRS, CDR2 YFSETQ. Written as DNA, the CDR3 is TGCGCCAGCACCCTCTCCTACAATGAGCAGTTCTTC. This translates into CASTLSYNEQFF.

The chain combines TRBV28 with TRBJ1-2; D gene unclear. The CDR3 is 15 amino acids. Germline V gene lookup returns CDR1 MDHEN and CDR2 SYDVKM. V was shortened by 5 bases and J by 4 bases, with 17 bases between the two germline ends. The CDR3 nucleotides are TGTGCCAGCAGTCCGCTAGGAGGGTCGACCTATGGCTACACCTTC. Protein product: CASSPLGGSTYGYTF.

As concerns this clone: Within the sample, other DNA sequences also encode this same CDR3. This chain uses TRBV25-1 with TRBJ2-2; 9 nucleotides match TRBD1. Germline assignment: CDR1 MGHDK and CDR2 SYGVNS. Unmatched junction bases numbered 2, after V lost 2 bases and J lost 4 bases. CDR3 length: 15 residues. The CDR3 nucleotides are TGTGCCAGCAGTGAACCGACAGGGGGCACCGGGGAGCTGTTTTTT. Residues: CASSEPTGGTGELFF.

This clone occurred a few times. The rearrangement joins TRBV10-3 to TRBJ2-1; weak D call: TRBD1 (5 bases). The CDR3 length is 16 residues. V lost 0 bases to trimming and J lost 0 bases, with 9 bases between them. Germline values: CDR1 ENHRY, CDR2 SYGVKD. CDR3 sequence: CAISESGQGSYNEQFF. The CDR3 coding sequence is TGTGCCATCAGTGAGTCAGGGCAGGGCTCCTACAATGAGCAGTTCTTC.

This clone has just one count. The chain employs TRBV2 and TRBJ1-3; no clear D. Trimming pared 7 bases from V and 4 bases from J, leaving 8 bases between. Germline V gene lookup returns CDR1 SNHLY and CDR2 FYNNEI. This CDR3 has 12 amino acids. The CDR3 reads CASNIQGNTIYF. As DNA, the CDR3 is TGTGCCAGCAACATCCAGGGAAACACCATATATTTT.

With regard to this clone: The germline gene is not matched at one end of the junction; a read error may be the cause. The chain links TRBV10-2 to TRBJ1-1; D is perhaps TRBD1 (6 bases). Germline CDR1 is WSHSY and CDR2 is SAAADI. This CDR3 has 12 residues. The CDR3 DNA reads TGCGCCAGCAGTGAGTCGTGGGGGGGCGGGGACTTT. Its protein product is CASSESWGGGDF.

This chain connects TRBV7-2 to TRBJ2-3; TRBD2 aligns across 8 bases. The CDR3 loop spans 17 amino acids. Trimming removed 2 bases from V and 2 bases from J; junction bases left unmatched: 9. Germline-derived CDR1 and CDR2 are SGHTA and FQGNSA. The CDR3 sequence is CASSLRVGGGNTDTQYF. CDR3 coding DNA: TGTGCCAGCAGCTTACGGGTGGGCGGGGGGAACACAGATACGCAGTATTTT. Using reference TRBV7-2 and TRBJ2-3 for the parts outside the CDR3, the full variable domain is GAGVSQSPSNKVTEKGKDVELRCDPISGHTALYWYRQSLGQGLEFLIYFQGNSAPDKSGLPSDRFSAERTGGSVSTLTIQRTQQEDSAVYLCASSLRVGGGNTDTQYFGPGTRLTVL.

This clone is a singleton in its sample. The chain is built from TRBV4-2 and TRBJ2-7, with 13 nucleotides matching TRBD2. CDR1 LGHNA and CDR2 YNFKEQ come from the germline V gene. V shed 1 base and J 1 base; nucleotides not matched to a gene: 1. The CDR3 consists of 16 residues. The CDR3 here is CASSQGTSGGSYEQYF. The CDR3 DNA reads TGTGCCAGCAGCCAAGGGACTAGCGGGGGTTCCTACGAGCAGTACTTC.

The CDR3 bases are TGTGCCAGCAGCTCCATGGTCGCGGGTTACGAGCAGTACTTC. Translation gives CASSSMVAGYEQYF. The chain links TRBV11-2 to TRBJ2-7, with TRBD2 as a possible D gene (5 bases). Germline CDR1 SGHAT, CDR2 FQNNGV. Trimming took 4 bases from V and 4 from J, leaving 14 bases between them. The length of the CDR3 is 14 residues. The variable domain in full, completed from reference TRBV11-2 and TRBJ2-7, reads EAGVAQSPRYKIIEKRQSVAFWCNPISGHATLYWYQQILGQGPKLLIQFQNNGVVDDSQLPKDRFSAERLKGVDSTLKIQPAKLEDSAVYLCASSSMVAGYEQYFGPGTRLTVT.

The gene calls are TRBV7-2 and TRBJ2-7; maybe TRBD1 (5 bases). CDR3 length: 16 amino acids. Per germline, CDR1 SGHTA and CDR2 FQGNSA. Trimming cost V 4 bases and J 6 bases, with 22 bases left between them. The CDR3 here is CASSSTRDPYRGEQYF. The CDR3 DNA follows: TGTGCCAGCAGCTCAACAAGGGATCCCTATAGGGGCGAGCAGTACTTC. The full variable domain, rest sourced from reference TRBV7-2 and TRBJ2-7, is GAGVSQSPSNKVTEKGKDVELRCDPISGHTALYWYRQSLGQGLEFLIYFQGNSAPDKSGLPSDRFSAERTGGSVSTLTIQRTQQEDSAVYLCASSSTRDPYRGEQYFGPGTRLTVT.

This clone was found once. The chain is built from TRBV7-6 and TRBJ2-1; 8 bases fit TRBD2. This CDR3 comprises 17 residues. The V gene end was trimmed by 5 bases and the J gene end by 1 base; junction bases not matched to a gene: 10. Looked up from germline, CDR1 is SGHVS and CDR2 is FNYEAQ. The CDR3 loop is CASSPTGLAGSYNEQFF. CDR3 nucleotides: TGTGCCAGCAGCCCCACCGGACTAGCTGGTTCCTACAATGAGCAGTTCTTC.

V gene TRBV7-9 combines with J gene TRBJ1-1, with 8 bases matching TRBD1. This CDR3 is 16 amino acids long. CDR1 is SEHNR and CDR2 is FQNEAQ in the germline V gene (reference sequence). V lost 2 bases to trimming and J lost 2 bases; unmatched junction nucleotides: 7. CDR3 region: CASSLLGTGYNTEAFF. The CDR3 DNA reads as TGTGCCAGCAGCTTACTCGGGACAGGTTATAACACTGAAGCTTTCTTT.

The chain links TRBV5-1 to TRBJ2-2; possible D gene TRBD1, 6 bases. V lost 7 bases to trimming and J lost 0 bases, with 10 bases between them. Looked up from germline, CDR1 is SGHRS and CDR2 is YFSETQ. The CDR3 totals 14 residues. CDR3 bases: TGCGCCAGCCTGGGGGCATCGAACACCGGGGAGCTGTTTTTT. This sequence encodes CASLGASNTGELFF.

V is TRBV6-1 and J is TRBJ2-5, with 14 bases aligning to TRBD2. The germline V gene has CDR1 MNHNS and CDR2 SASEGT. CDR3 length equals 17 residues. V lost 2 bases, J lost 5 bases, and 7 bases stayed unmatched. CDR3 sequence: CASSERRLAGGPETQYF. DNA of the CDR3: TGTGCCAGCAGTGAAAGGAGACTAGCGGGGGGGCCTGAGACCCAGTACTTC.

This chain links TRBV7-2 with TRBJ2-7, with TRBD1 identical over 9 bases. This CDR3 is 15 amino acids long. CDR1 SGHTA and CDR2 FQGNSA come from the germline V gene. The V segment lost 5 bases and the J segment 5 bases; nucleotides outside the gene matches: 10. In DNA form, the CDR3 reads TGTGCCAGCAGCCATACCGGGACAGGGATCAACGAGCAGTACTTC. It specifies CASSHTGTGINEQYF.

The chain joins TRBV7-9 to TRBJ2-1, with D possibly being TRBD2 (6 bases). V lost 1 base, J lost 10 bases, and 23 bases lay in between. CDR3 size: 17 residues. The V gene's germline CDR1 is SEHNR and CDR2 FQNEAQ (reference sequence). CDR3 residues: CASSLVAGLRDWGEQFF. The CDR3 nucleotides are TGTGCCAGCAGCTTAGTGGCGGGTTTGCGGGACTGGGGCGAGCAGTTCTTC.

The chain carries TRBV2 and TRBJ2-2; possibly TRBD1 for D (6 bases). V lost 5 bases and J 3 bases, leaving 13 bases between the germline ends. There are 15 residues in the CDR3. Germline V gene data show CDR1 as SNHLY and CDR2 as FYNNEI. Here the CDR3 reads CASSREGQYTGELFF. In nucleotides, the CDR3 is TGTGCCAGCAGTCGGGAAGGACAGTACACCGGGGAGCTGTTTTTT.

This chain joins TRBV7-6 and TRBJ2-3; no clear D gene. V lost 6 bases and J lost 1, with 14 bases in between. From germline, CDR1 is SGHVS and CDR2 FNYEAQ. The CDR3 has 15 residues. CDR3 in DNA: TGTGCCAGCAGACGCGGCCTGATGGGCACAGATACGCAGTATTTT. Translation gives CASRRGLMGTDTQYF.